The 31 T cell receptor beta chains below were found in one sample sequenced in a study of siplizumab effects on memory and regulatory T cells (dated by TCRdb to the late 2010s). Receptor amplification or capture employed the immunoSEQ multiplex PCR assay. Imported from immuneACCESS, the table was reduced by TCRdb to in-frame sequences with V and J called. These copies leave out some clones; in studies compared against another copy, an unresolved V gene accounts for under half, and the cause of the remainder is not known. The sample includes about 100,000 clones, with 75% to 95% observed a single time. Under 3% of the sample is in the top ten clones. Material for sequencing was CD4+ T cells sorted from blood. Every receptor here comes from a human donor in good health. Some clones in this sample may be carry-over from other donors' samples.

The V and J genes are TRBV19 and TRBJ2-2; possibly TRBD1 or TRBD2 for D (5 bases each). CDR3 length equals 15 residues. With 9 bases removed from V and 4 bases from J, the gap between germline ends came to 18 bases. The germline gives CDR1 LNHDA, CDR2 SQIVND (reference sequence). The CDR3 reads CASKSGAAGTGELFF. CDR3 DNA: TGTGCCAGCAAGTCCGGGGCAGCAGGCACCGGGGAGCTGTTTTTT.

This chain connects TRBV5-1 to TRBJ2-1; 11 bases match TRBD2. CDR1 is SGHRS, CDR2 YFSETQ, per germline. The V and J ends lost 1 base and 3 bases, in that order; junction bases with no gene match: 6. This CDR3 contains 17 residues. CDR3 nucleotide sequence: TGCGCCAGCAGCTTGATTTCCGGGACTAGCGGCTACAATGAGCAGTTCTTC. It codes for CASSLISGTSGYNEQFF. The full variable domain, in which reference TRBV5-1 and TRBJ2-1 provide the parts outside the CDR3, is KAGVTQTPRYLIKTRGQQVTLSCSPISGHRSVSWYQQTPGQGLQFLFEYFSETQRNKGNFPGRFSGRQFSNSRSEMNVSTLELGDSALYLCASSLISGTSGYNEQFFGPGTRLTVL.

The chain is built from TRBV28 and TRBJ2-7, with TRBD2 identical over 10 bases. This CDR3 is 16 amino acids long. The V gene end was trimmed by 5 bases and the J gene end by 3 bases; junction bases not matched to a gene: 10. Germline CDR1 reads MDHEN; CDR2 reads SYDVKM. CDR3 region: CASSPLGLADYYEQYF. The CDR3 DNA reads as TGTGCCAGCAGTCCCCTTGGACTAGCGGACTACTACGAGCAGTACTTC.

For the CDR3, the DNA is TGTGCCAGCAGCTTCACAGCGGGAGCCGATACGCAGTATTTT. Amino acid sequence: CASSFTAGADTQYF. This chain connects TRBV11-3 to TRBJ2-3, with 8 bases aligning to TRBD2. Looked up from germline, CDR1 is SGHNT and CDR2 is YENEEA. Trimming removed 3 bases from V and 6 bases from J; junction bases left unmatched: 5. The length of the CDR3 is 14 residues.

The chain links TRBV7-9 to TRBJ2-5; no definite D call. The germline V gene has CDR1 SEHNR and CDR2 FQNEAQ (reference sequence). V lost 7 bases and J lost 4, with 7 bases in between. This CDR3 is 11 amino acids long. CDR3 loop: CASTWGETQYF. Here the CDR3 DNA reads TGTGCCAGCACCTGGGGAGAGACCCAGTACTTC.

The chain combines TRBV7-8 with TRBJ2-1; 9 bases match TRBD2. V was pared by 0 bases and J by 0 bases, with 3 bases of the junction left unmatched. The CDR3 has 17 residues. Germline V gene data show CDR1 as SGHVS and CDR2 as FQNEAQ. DNA of the CDR3: TGTGCCAGCAGCTTAGCGCGGCGGGGGGGCTCCTACAATGAGCAGTTCTTC. Translated: CASSLARRGGSYNEQFF.

The V and J genes are TRBV28 and TRBJ1-2, with 7 positions matching TRBD1. J lost 7 bases, V lost 6 bases, and 8 bases had no gene match. Germline assignment: CDR1 MDHEN and CDR2 SYDVKM. The CDR3 extends over 13 amino acids. Here the CDR3 reads CASRNPGQRGYTF. The DNA of the CDR3 is TGTGCCAGCAGAAACCCGGGACAGCGTGGCTACACCTTC.

V and J are TRBV15 and TRBJ1-2; TRBD1 aligns across 8 bases. Germline CDR1 and CDR2: LNHNV and YYDKDF (reference sequence). V lost 5 bases to trimming and J lost 4 bases; unmatched junction nucleotides: 6. The CDR3 covers 14 residues. CDR3 loop: CATSEPRGPYGYTF. The DNA for the CDR3 is TGTGCCACCAGCGAACCCAGGGGGCCCTATGGCTACACCTTC.

J is TRBJ1-5 and V is TRBV28; 12 bases fit TRBD1. Losses at the gene ends were 6 bases for V and 3 bases for J; bases not matched to a gene: 9. The V gene's germline CDR1 is MDHEN and CDR2 SYDVKM. The CDR3 has 17 residues. CDR3 nucleotide sequence: TGTGCCAGCAGAGGGACAGGGGGCGCGGGTCCCAATCAGCCCCAGCATTTT. This gives the protein CASRGTGGAGPNQPQHF.

This clone was detected once. The chain uses TRBV5-4 and TRBJ2-1, with 9 bases matching TRBD1. The CDR3 sequence is 14 residues long. Per the germline V gene, CDR1 is SGHNT and CDR2 is YYREEE (reference sequence). J gave up 6 bases and V 3 bases, and 4 bases lay outside the gene matches. This chain's CDR3 is CASSSQDRGNEQFF. The DNA for the CDR3 is TGTGCCAGCAGCTCCCAGGACAGGGGCAATGAGCAGTTCTTC.

The V call is TRBV29-1, the J call TRBJ2-6; no definite D call. V lost 6 bases and J 0 bases, leaving 9 bases between the germline ends. Germline CDR1 reads SQVTM; CDR2 reads ANQGSEA. The CDR3 is made up of 14 amino acids. CDR3 DNA sequence: TGCAGCGTGTATGGGCTCTCTGGGGCCAACGTCCTGACTTTC. Protein product: CSVYGLSGANVLTF.

V gene TRBV7-9 combines with J gene TRBJ1-5, with TRBD1 matching 8 bases. V lost 5 bases, J lost 4 bases, and 4 bases stayed unmatched. The CDR3 runs 14 residues. The germline CDR1 and CDR2 sequences are SEHNR and FQNEAQ (reference sequence). The CDR3 DNA follows: TGTGCCAGCAGCCCGGGACAGGAGAATCAGCCCCAGCATTTT. Its protein product is CASSPGQENQPQHF.

V gene TRBV11-3 combines with J gene TRBJ2-7; D is ambiguous. CDR1 is SGHNT and CDR2 is YENEEA in the germline V gene. V dropped 2 bases and J dropped 1 base, with 9 bases sitting between them. The CDR3 runs to 14 residues. The CDR3 region is CASSLTAKSYEQYF. CDR3 nucleotides: TGTGCCAGCAGCTTAACAGCGAAATCCTACGAGCAGTACTTC. Using reference TRBV11-3 and TRBJ2-7 for the parts outside the CDR3, the full variable domain is EAGVVQSPRYKIIEKKQPVAFWCNPISGHNTLYWYLQNLGQGPELLIRYENEEAVDDSQLPKDRFSAERLKGVDSTLKIQPAELGDSAVYLCASSLTAKSYEQYFGPGTRLTVT.

The chain uses TRBV6-7 and TRBJ2-1, with no clear D. Being an ORF, TRBV6-7 has a function that is uncertain. The germline V and J ends were trimmed by 11 bases and 6 bases, with 17 bases remaining between them. The CDR3 spans 13 residues. The CDR3 DNA is TGTGCCGCTGGAGACGGTCGCGGCAATGAGCAGTTCTTC. Protein product: CAAGDGRGNEQFF.

V usage is TRBV5-1 and J usage is TRBJ1-4; TRBD1 aligns across 7 bases. Trimming took 4 bases from V and 8 from J; bases not matched to a gene: 5. CDR3 length: 13 residues. The germline V gene encodes CDR1 SGHRS and CDR2 YFSETQ. The CDR3 is CASSAGTEEKLFF. Here the CDR3 DNA reads TGCGCCAGCAGCGCCGGGACAGAAGAAAAACTGTTTTTT.

The chain employs TRBV30 and TRBJ1-6; TRBD1 matches at 7 bases. This CDR3 contains 16 residues. Per germline, CDR1 GTSNPN and CDR2 SVGIG (reference sequence). Trimming at V came to 3 bases and at J to 0 bases, leaving 5 bases not matched to a gene. CDR3 bases: TGTGCCTGGAGGGCAGGGGGGAACTCCTATAATTCACCCCTCCACTTT. This codes for CAWRAGGNSYNSPLHF. Filled out from reference TRBV30 and TRBJ1-6, the complete variable domain reads SQTIHQWPATLVQPVGSPLSLECTVEGTSNPNLYWYRQAAGRGLQLLFYSVGIGQISSEVPQNLSASRPQDRQFILSSKKLLLSDSGFYLCAWRAGGNSYNSPLHFGNGTRLTVT.

This CDR3 is CASSPHRLAGEGSSYEQYF. The CDR3 DNA sequence: TGCGCCAGCAGCCCCCACCGACTAGCGGGAGAAGGGAGCTCCTACGAGCAGTACTTC. The J gene is TRBJ2-7, the V gene TRBV4-1, with 12 bases aligning to TRBD2. Germline V gives CDR1 MGHRA, CDR2 YSYEKL. This CDR3 comprises 19 residues. Trimming took 4 bases from V and 0 from J; bases not matched to a gene: 13.

J is TRBJ1-1 and V is TRBV6-5; D is perhaps TRBD1 (6 bases). Germline loops: CDR1 MNHEY, CDR2 SVGAGI. V dropped 7 bases and J dropped 11 bases, with 17 bases sitting between them. The CDR3 length is 12 residues. The CDR3 here is CASTTAGARAFF. CDR3 coding DNA: TGTGCCAGCACCACCGCGGGGGCCAGGGCTTTCTTT.

The J gene is TRBJ2-3, the V gene TRBV6-1; TRBD2 might be the D (6 bases). The CDR3 length is 15 residues. Trimming cost V 9 bases and J 0 bases, with 16 bases left between them. The germline CDR1 and CDR2 sequences are MNHNS and SASEGT. The CDR3 is CASLRVAVSTDTQYF. The CDR3 DNA reads TGTGCCAGTCTGCGTGTAGCGGTTAGCACAGATACGCAGTATTTT.

This clone showed up just once. V gene TRBV27 combines with J gene TRBJ1-4; D gene ambiguous. CDR1 is MNHEY, CDR2 SMNVEV, per germline (reference sequence). The germline V and J ends were trimmed by 0 bases and 5 bases, with 7 bases remaining between them. The CDR3 is 14 residues long. The CDR3 region has the DNA TGTGCCAGCAGTTTATCTCGGAAAAATGAAAAACTGTTTTTT. This translates into CASSLSRKNEKLFF.

V is TRBV27 and J is TRBJ2-2; TRBD2 matches 14 bases. Germline CDR1 is MNHEY and CDR2 is SMNVEV (reference sequence). Germline trimming cut 6 bases from V and 4 bases from J; bases unmatched to any gene: 4. The CDR3 totals 16 residues. The CDR3 sequence: CASSWGLAGATGELFF. As DNA, the CDR3 is TGTGCCAGCAGCTGGGGACTAGCGGGAGCCACCGGGGAGCTGTTTTTT.

The chain uses TRBV7-9 and TRBJ2-1; perhaps TRBD1 as D (6 bases). V lost 4 bases and J 12 bases, leaving 19 bases between the germline ends. The CDR3 has 14 amino acids. The germline V gene encodes CDR1 SEHNR and CDR2 FQNEAQ (reference sequence). The CDR3: CASSSGDGYPTQFF. As DNA, the CDR3 is TGTGCCAGCAGCTCAGGGGACGGATATCCAACGCAGTTCTTC.

V gene TRBV30 combines with J gene TRBJ2-7; possibly TRBD1 for D (6 bases). Germline CDR1 is GTSNPN and CDR2 is SVGIG (reference sequence). CDR3 size: 12 residues. V lost 2 bases and J lost 6, with 11 bases in between. CDR3: CAWSRTDGEQYF. Written as DNA, the CDR3 is TGTGCCTGGAGTCGGACAGACGGCGAGCAGTACTTC.

V and J are TRBV7-9 and TRBJ2-1, with 7 positions matching TRBD1. The CDR3 runs 16 residues. With V trimmed by 4 bases and J by 3 bases, 9 bases remained unmatched. Germline V lookup: CDR1 SEHNR, CDR2 FQNEAQ (reference sequence). This chain's CDR3 is CASSSYGQARYNEQFF. The CDR3 DNA follows: TGTGCCAGCAGCTCCTATGGACAGGCTCGCTACAATGAGCAGTTCTTC.

The gene calls are TRBV7-9 and TRBJ2-7; D remains unclear. The CDR3 consists of 13 residues. Trimming removed 0 bases from V and 2 bases from J, with 5 bases in between. Germline-derived CDR1 and CDR2 are SEHNR and FQNEAQ (reference sequence). For the CDR3, the DNA is TGTGCCAGCAGCTTAGCTGGCACCTACGAGCAGTACTTC. Translating gives CASSLAGTYEQYF.

In DNA, the CDR3 is TGTGCCATGTCAAAGGACAGGAACACCGGGGAGCTGTTTTTT. This sequence encodes CAMSKDRNTGELFF. The chain joins TRBV28 to TRBJ2-2; D may be TRBD1 (6 bases). Germline assignment: CDR1 MDHEN and CDR2 SYDVKM. Trimming shortened V by 10 bases and J by 1 base, and 13 bases separated the two germline ends. The CDR3 loop spans 14 amino acids.

V is TRBV6-6 and J is TRBJ1-5; 7 bases agree with TRBD1. V lost 5 bases, J lost 6 bases, and 10 bases stayed unmatched. From germline, CDR1 is MNHNY and CDR2 SVGAGI (reference sequence). This CDR3 is 15 amino acids long. The CDR3 nucleotides are TGTGCCAGCAGTCGACAAACAGGGGCAGGTCAGCCCCAGCATTTT. This gives the protein CASSRQTGAGQPQHF.

The rearrangement joins TRBV7-3 to TRBJ2-1, with 7 bases lining up with TRBD2. The CDR3 consists of 15 residues. V trimming: 5 bases; J trimming: 7 bases; junction bases outside the gene matches: 11. Germline V gene sequence: CDR1 SGHTA, CDR2 FQGTGA. CDR3 amino acids: CASSVRWEGRNEQFF. In DNA, the CDR3 is TGTGCCAGCAGCGTCAGGTGGGAGGGCCGTAATGAGCAGTTCTTC.

V and J are TRBV19 and TRBJ2-3; D perhaps matches TRBD1 (5 bases). The CDR3 runs to 15 residues. Germline loops: CDR1 LNHDA, CDR2 SQIVND (reference sequence). The V gene lost 10 bases and the J gene lost 5 bases, with 22 bases spanning the gap. The CDR3 loop reads CATRPRTLRGDTQYF. In nucleotides, the CDR3 is TGTGCCACCCGACCCAGGACACTTCGTGGAGATACGCAGTATTTT. The variable domain in full, completed from reference TRBV19 and TRBJ2-3, reads DGGITQSPKYLFRKEGQNVTLSCEQNLNHDAMYWYRQDPGQGLRLIYYSQIVNDFQKGDIAEGYSVSREKKESFPLTVTSAQKNPTAFYLCATRPRTLRGDTQYFGPGTRLTVL.

V is TRBV7-2 and J is TRBJ2-5; TRBD2 matches 12 bases. After removal of 5 bases from V and 5 bases from J, the junction contained 3 bases not matched to a gene. This CDR3 comprises 14 residues. The germline V gene encodes CDR1 SGHTA and CDR2 FQGNSA. CDR3 DNA sequence: TGTGCCAGCAGCCCTACTAGCGGGAGGGAGACCCAGTACTTC. Its translation: CASSPTSGRETQYF. Full variable domain (rest looked up from reference TRBV7-2 and TRBJ2-5): GAGVSQSPSNKVTEKGKDVELRCDPISGHTALYWYRQSLGQGLEFLIYFQGNSAPDKSGLPSDRFSAERTGGSVSTLTIQRTQQEDSAVYLCASSPTSGRETQYFGPGTRLLVL.

The J gene is TRBJ1-4, the V gene TRBV5-4, with 7 bases lining up with TRBD1. Losses at the gene ends were 4 bases for V and 5 bases for J; bases not matched to a gene: 2. The CDR3 is 13 amino acids. Germline CDR1 and CDR2: SGHNT and YYREEE (reference sequence). CDR3 DNA: TGTGCCAGCAGCCAGACAGGGAATGAAAAACTGTTTTTT. Its protein is CASSQTGNEKLFF.